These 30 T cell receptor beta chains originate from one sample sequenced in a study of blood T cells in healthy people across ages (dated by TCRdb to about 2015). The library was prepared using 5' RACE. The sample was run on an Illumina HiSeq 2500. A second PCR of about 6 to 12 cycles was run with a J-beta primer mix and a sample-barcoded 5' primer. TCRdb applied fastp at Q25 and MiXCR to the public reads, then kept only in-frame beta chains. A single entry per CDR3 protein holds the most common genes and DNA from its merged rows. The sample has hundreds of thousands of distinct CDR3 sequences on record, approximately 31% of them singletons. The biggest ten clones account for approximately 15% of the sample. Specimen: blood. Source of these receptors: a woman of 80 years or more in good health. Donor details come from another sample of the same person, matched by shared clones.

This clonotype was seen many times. CDR3 bases: TGCAGTGCTAGAAAGGGGGGCGCAGGGCAGCCCCAGCATTTT. It encodes CSARKGGAGQPQHF. The chain uses TRBV20-1 and TRBJ1-5, with TRBD1 as a possible D gene (6 bases). The CDR3 spans 14 residues. Germline lookup yields CDR1 DFQATT and CDR2 SNEGSKA (reference sequence). V lost 2 bases and J lost 7, with 15 bases in between.

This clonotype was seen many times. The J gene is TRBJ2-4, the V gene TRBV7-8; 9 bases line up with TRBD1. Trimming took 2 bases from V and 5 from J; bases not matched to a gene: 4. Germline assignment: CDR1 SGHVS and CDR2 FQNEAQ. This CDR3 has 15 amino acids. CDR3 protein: CASSLSWTGENIQYF. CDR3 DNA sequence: TGTGCCAGCAGCTTATCGTGGACAGGGGAAAACATTCAGTACTTC.

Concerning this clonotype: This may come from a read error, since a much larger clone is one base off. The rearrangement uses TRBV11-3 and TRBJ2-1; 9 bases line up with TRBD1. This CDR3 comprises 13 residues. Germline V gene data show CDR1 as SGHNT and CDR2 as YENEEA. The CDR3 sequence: CANSYLTGGEQFF. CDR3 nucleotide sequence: TGTGCCAACAGCTACCTGACAGGGGGTGAGCAGTTCTTC.

CDR3 protein: CVSSSGFRLAGDETQYF. CDR3 nucleotide sequence: TGTGTTAGCAGTTCCGGCTTCAGACTAGCGGGGGACGAGACCCAGTACTTC. V is TRBV27 and J is TRBJ2-5; 12 positions agree with TRBD2. The CDR3 is 17 residues long. Germline CDR1 MNHEY, CDR2 SMNVEV (reference sequence).

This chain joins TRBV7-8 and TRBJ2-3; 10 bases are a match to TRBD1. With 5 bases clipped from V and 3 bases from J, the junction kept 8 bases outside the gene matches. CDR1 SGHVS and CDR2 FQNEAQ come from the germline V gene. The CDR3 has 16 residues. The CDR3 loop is CASSLKRDRGTDTQYF. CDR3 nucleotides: TGTGCCAGCAGCCTAAAACGGGACAGGGGAACAGATACGCAGTATTTT.

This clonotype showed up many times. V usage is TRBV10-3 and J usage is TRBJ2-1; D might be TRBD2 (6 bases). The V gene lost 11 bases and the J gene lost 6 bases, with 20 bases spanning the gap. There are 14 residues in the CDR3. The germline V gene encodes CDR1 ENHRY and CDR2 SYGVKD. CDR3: CASNPQGGFNEQFF. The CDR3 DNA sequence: TGTGCCTCCAACCCCCAGGGAGGCTTCAATGAGCAGTTCTTC.

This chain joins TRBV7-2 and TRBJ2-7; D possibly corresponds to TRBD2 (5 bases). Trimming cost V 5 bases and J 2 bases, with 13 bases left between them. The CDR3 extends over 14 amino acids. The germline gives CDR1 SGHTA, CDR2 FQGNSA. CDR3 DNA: TGTGCCAGCAGCAGCGCCGGGAAGGCCTACGAGCAGTACTTC. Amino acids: CASSSAGKAYEQYF.

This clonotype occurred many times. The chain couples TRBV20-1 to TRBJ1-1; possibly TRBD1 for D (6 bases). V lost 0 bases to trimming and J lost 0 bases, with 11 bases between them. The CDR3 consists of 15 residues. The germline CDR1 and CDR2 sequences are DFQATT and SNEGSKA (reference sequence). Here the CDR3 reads CSARDRGQMNTEAFF. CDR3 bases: TGCAGTGCTAGAGACCGAGGACAGATGAACACTGAAGCTTTCTTT.

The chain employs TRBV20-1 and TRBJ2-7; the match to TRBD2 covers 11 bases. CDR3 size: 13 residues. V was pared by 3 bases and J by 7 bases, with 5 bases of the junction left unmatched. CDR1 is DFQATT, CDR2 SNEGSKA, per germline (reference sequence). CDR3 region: CSARDGLAGEQYF. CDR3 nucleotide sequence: TGCAGTGCTAGGGACGGACTAGCGGGTGAGCAGTACTTC.

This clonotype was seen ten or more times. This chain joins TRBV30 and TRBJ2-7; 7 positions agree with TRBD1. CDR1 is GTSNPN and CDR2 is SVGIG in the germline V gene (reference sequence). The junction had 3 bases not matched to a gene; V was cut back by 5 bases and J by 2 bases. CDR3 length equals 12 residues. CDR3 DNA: TGTGCCTGGGATACAGGGGCCTACGAGCAGTACTTC. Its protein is CAWDTGAYEQYF.

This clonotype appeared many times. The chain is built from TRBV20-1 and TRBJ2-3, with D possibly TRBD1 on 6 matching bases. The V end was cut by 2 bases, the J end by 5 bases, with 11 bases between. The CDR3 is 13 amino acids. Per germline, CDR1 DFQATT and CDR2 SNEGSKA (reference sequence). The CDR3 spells CSARRQGIDTQYF. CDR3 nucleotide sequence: TGCAGTGCTAGAAGGCAGGGGATAGATACGCAGTATTTT.

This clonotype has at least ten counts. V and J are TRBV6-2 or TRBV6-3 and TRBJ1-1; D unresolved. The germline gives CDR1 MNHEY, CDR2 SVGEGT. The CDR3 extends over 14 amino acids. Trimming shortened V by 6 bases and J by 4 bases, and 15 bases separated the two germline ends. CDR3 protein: CASSYARAGTEAFF. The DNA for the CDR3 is TGTGCCAGCAGCTACGCTCGAGCCGGCACTGAAGCTTTCTTT.

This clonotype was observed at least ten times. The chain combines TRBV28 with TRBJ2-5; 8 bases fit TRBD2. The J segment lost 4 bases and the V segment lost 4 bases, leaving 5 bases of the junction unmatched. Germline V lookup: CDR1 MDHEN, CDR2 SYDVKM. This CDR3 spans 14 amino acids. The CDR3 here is CASSYFGGGETQYF. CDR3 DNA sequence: TGTGCCAGCAGTTATTTCGGGGGGGGAGAGACCCAGTACTTC. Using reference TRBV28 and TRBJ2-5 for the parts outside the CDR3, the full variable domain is DVKVTQSSRYLVKRTGEKVFLECVQDMDHENMFWYRQDPGLGLRLIYFSYDVKMKEKGDIPEGYSVSREKKERFSLILESASTNQTSMYLCASSYFGGGETQYFGPGTRLLVL.

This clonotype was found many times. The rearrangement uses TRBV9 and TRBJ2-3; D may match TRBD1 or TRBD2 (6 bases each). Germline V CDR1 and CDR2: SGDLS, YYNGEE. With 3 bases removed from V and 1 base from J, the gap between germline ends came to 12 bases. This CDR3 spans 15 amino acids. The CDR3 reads CASSGGTRGTDTQYF. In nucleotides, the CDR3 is TGTGCCAGCAGCGGCGGGACACGCGGCACAGATACGCAGTATTTT.

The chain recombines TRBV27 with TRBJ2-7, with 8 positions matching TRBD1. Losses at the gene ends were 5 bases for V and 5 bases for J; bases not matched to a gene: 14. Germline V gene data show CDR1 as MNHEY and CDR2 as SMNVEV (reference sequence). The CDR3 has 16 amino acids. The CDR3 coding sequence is TGTGCCAGCAGTGTCCTTACCAACAGGGGGTCCCACGAGCAGTACTTC. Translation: CASSVLTNRGSHEQYF.

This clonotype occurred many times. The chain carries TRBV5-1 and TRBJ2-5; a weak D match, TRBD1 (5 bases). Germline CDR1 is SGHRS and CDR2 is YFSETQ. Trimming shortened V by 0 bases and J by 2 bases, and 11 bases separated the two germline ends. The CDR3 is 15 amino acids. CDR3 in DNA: TGCGCCAGCAGCTTGGGGGCAGGGTCACAAGAGACCCAGTACTTC. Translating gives CASSLGAGSQETQYF.

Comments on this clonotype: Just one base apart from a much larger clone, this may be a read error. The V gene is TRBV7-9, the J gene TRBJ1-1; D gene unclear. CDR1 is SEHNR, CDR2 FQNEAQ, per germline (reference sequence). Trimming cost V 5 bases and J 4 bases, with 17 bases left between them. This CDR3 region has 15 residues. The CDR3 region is CASSPRGSGSTEAFF. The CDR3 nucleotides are TGTGCCAGCAGCCCTCGTGGTAGCGGCTCCACTGAAGCTTTCTTT.

The CDR3 here is CASSTRQGRDSPLHF. The CDR3 bases are TGTGCCAGCAGTACTCGACAGGGGAGAGATTCACCCCTCCACTTT. The chain links TRBV6-6 to TRBJ1-6; 8 bases fit TRBD1. With 5 bases clipped from V and 8 bases from J, the junction kept 8 bases outside the gene matches. The CDR3 length is 15 residues. CDR1 and CDR2 (germline): MNHNY, SVGAGI (reference sequence).

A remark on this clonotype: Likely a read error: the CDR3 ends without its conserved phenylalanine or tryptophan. The DNA for the CDR3 is TGCGCCAGCAGCTTGGCCCCAACGGGGCTGCAAGAGACCCAGTACAAC. This gives the protein CASSLAPTGLQETQYN. This chain links TRBV5-1 with TRBJ2-5; D may be TRBD1 or TRBD2 (5 bases each). Trimming pared 0 bases from V and 2 bases from J, leaving 14 bases between. The CDR3 spans 16 residues. Looked up from germline, CDR1 is SGHRS and CDR2 is YFSETQ.

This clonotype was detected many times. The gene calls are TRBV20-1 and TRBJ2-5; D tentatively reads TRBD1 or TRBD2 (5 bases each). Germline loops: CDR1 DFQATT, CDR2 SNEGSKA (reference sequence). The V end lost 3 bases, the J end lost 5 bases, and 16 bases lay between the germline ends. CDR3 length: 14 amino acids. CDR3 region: CSASRHGARETQYF. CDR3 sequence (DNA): TGCAGTGCTAGTCGTCACGGGGCCCGGGAGACCCAGTACTTC.

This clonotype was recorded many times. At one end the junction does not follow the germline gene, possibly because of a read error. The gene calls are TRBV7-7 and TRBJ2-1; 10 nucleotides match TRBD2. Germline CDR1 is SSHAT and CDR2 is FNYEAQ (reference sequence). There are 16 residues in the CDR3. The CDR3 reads CASSLEGLAGAVEQFF. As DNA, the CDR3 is TGTGCTAGCAGCTTAGAGGGCCTAGCGGGGGCGGTTGAGCAGTTCTTC.

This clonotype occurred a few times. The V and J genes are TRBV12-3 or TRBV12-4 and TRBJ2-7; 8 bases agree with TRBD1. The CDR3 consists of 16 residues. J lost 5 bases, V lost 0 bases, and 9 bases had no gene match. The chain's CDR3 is CASSLARGQGFNEQYF. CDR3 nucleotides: TGTGCCAGCAGTTTAGCCCGAGGACAGGGATTCAACGAGCAGTACTTC.

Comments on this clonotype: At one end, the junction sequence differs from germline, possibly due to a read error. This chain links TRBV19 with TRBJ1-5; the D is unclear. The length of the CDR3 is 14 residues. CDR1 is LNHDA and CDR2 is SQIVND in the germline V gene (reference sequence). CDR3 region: CASSLRGRPGPRHF. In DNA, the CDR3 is TGTGCCAGTAGTCTGCGCGGCCGGCCCGGGCCCCGGCATTTT.

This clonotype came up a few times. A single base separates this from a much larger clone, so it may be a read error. This CDR3 reads CSGAGTRYEQYF. For the CDR3, the DNA is TGCAGCGGTGCGGGGACCCGCTACGAGCAGTACTTC. The J gene is TRBJ2-7, the V gene TRBV29-1; a possible D gene is TRBD2 (6 bases). V was cut by 7 bases and J by 3 bases, with 13 bases left in between. The germline gives CDR1 SQVTM, CDR2 ANQGSEA. CDR3 length: 12 amino acids.

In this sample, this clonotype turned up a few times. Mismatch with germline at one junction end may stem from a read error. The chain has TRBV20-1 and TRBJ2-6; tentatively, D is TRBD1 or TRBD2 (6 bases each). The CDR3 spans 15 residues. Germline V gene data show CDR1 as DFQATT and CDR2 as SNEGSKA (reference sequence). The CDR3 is CSAVPGGAGANVLIF. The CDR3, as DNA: TGCAGTGCCGTACCCGGGGGCGCTGGGGCCAACGTCCTGATTTTC.

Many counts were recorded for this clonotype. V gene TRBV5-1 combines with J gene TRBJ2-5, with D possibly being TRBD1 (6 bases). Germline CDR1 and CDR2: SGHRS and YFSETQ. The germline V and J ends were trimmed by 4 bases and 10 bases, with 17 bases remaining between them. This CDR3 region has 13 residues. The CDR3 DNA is TGCGCCAGCAGCGAGACAGCTCAAGGGGGCCAGTACTTC. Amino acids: CASSETAQGGQYF.

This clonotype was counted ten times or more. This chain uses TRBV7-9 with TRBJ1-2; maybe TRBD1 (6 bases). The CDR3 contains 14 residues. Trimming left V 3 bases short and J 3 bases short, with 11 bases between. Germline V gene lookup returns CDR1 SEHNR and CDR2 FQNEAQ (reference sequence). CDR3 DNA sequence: TGTGCCAGCAGCTTCCGGACAGAATACTATGGCTACACCTTC. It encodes CASSFRTEYYGYTF.

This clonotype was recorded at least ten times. The CDR3: CASSYGTGGFTEAFF. The CDR3 DNA follows: TGTGCCAGCAGTTATGGGACAGGGGGCTTCACTGAAGCTTTCTTT. The genes are TRBV6-5 and TRBJ1-1; 12 bases fit TRBD1. Germline CDR1 MNHEY, CDR2 SVGAGI. This CDR3 has 15 residues. The J segment lost 4 bases and the V segment lost 3 bases, leaving 3 bases of the junction unmatched.

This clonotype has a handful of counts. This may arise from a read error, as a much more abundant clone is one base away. CDR3 nucleotides: TGCGCCAGCAGGCAGGACGGGCTCTGGCGGGTGTACTTC. This codes for CASRQDGLWRVYF. The chain combines TRBV5-1 with TRBJ2-5; possibly TRBD2 for D (5 bases). V lost 5 bases and J lost 13, with 21 bases in between. The CDR3 extends over 13 amino acids. CDR1 SGHRS and CDR2 YFSETQ come from the germline V gene.

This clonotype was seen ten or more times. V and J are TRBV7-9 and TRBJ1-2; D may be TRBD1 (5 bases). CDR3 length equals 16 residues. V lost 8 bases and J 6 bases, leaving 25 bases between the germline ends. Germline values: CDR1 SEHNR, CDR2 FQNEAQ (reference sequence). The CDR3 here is CASPYFQQDPRDGYTF. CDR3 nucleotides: TGTGCCAGCCCCTACTTCCAACAGGACCCGAGGGATGGCTACACCTTC.